The 26 T cell receptor beta chains given below trace back to one sample, sequenced in a study of B cell selection in AIRE deficiency. Conventional CD4 T cells were sorted as CD4+CD127+ cells. Clones were read by immunoSEQ multiplex PCR, and TCRdb kept only the in-frame ones, dropping some. The table lists roughly 24,000 clones, about 95% of them singletons, with roughly 0.16% in the top ten. The sample taken for sequencing was CD4+CD127+ conventional T cells sorted from PBMCs. The source of these receptors is a human donor in good health.

The rearrangement links TRBV28 to TRBJ1-2, with 7 bases aligning to TRBD1. The CDR3 is 15 amino acids. The germline V gene has CDR1 MDHEN and CDR2 SYDVKM. V lost 2 bases to trimming and J lost 5 bases; unmatched junction nucleotides: 8. CDR3 DNA sequence: TGTGCCAGCAGTTTACCACAGGGGCAAGGGTATGGCTACACCTTC. Amino acid sequence: CASSLPQGQGYGYTF.

The rearrangement links TRBV7-8 to TRBJ2-2, with D possibly matching TRBD2 (6 bases). V was trimmed by 3 bases and J by 6 bases, leaving 11 bases between them. The CDR3 length is 14 residues. From germline, CDR1 is SGHVS and CDR2 FQNEAQ. CDR3 coding DNA: TGTGCCAGCAGCTTCCAAGGGGAGGCCGGGGAGCTGTTTTTT. This sequence encodes CASSFQGEAGELFF.

This clone was seen a few times. This chain links TRBV12-5 with TRBJ2-3, with 9 bases fitting TRBD2. Unmatched junction bases numbered 8, after V lost 6 bases and J lost 4 bases. This CDR3 has 15 residues. The germline V gene encodes CDR1 LGHNT and CDR2 FRNRAP. CDR3 nucleotides: TGTGCTAGTGGCCTTCTTGGCGGGGGGGCAGATACGCAGTATTTT. Encoded protein: CASGLLGGGADTQYF. Variable domain in full (rest from reference TRBV12-5 and TRBJ2-3): DARVTQTPRHKVTEMGQEVTMRCQPILGHNTVFWYRQTMMQGLELLAYFRNRAPLDDSGMPKDRFSAEMPDATLATLKIQPSEPRDSAVYFCASGLLGGGADTQYFGPGTRLTVL.

The rearrangement uses TRBV7-2 and TRBJ2-2; 12 bases agree with TRBD2. Trimming took 3 bases from V and 7 from J; bases not matched to a gene: 3. The CDR3 runs 15 residues. The germline CDR1 and CDR2 sequences are SGHTA and FQGNSA. DNA for the CDR3: TGTGCCAGCAGCTTGACTAGCGGGGGTCACGGGGAGCTGTTTTTT. This sequence encodes CASSLTSGGHGELFF.

This chain links TRBV7-8 with TRBJ1-3; the match to TRBD1 covers 7 bases. This CDR3 contains 14 residues. The V gene end was trimmed by 0 bases and the J gene end by 4 bases; junction bases not matched to a gene: 0. CDR1 SGHVS and CDR2 FQNEAQ come from the germline V gene. The CDR3 region has the DNA TGTGCCAGCAGCTTAGCGGGACAGGGAAACACCATATATTTT. Its translation: CASSLAGQGNTIYF.

The V gene is TRBV29-1, the J gene TRBJ1-5, with TRBD1 identical over 8 bases. V shed 6 bases and J 2 bases; nucleotides not matched to a gene: 0. Per germline, CDR1 SQVTM and CDR2 ANQGSEA. The CDR3 runs to 12 residues. The chain's CDR3 is CSVGQGNQPQHF. CDR3 DNA: TGCAGCGTGGGACAGGGCAATCAGCCCCAGCATTTT.

V and J are TRBV4-2 and TRBJ2-2, with 8 positions matching TRBD1. The CDR3 is 16 amino acids. V trimming: 1 base; J trimming: 5 bases; junction bases outside the gene matches: 6. The germline V gene has CDR1 LGHNA and CDR2 YNFKEQ. Here the CDR3 reads CASSQAQGATTGELFF. The CDR3 region has the DNA TGTGCCAGCAGCCAAGCCCAGGGGGCCACAACCGGGGAGCTGTTTTTT.

The J gene is TRBJ1-1, the V gene TRBV10-3, with 7 bases matching TRBD1. The CDR3 runs to 12 residues. Germline CDR1 ENHRY, CDR2 SYGVKD. V shed 4 bases, J shed 7 bases, and the junction held 3 bases outside the gene matches. CDR3 sequence: CAISGQGLEAFF. Written as DNA, the CDR3 is TGTGCCATCAGTGGACAGGGTCTTGAAGCTTTCTTT.

V and J are TRBV19 and TRBJ2-6; D is ambiguous. From germline, CDR1 is LNHDA and CDR2 SQIVND (reference sequence). The CDR3 covers 13 residues. V lost 1 base to trimming and J lost 2 bases, with 0 bases between them. This chain's CDR3 is CASSIAGANVLTF. CDR3 in DNA: TGTGCCAGTAGTATAGCTGGGGCCAACGTCCTGACTTTC.

The chain has TRBV11-3 and TRBJ1-2; 9 bases align to TRBD1. Looked up from germline, CDR1 is SGHNT and CDR2 is YENEEA. The V gene end was trimmed by 5 bases and the J gene end by 8 bases; junction bases not matched to a gene: 9. CDR3 length: 14 amino acids. The CDR3 DNA reads TGTGCCAGCAGCAACACGGGGACAGGGCGAGGCTACACCTTC. As protein: CASSNTGTGRGYTF.

This clone came up once. The chain uses TRBV12-1 and TRBJ1-2; the table names TRBD1, a call not compared with the DNA. TRBV12-1 is recorded as a pseudogene. The CDR3 runs 13 residues. CDR3 sequence (DNA): TGTGCCAGCAGCGCCAACAGGGTGAGAGGCTACACCTTC. Its protein is CASSANRVRGYTF.

This chain joins TRBV5-6 and TRBJ2-3; 9 bases match TRBD1. V was pared by 4 bases and J by 4 bases, with 13 bases of the junction left unmatched. In germline, CDR1 is SGHDT, CDR2 YYEEEE. This CDR3 is 17 amino acids long. The CDR3 sequence: CASSQTTGTGLADTQYF. The DNA of the CDR3 is TGTGCCAGCAGCCAAACAACGGGGACAGGGTTGGCAGATACGCAGTATTTT. Combining the CDR3 with reference TRBV5-6 and TRBJ2-3 gives the whole variable domain DAGVTQSPTHLIKTRGQQVTLRCSPKSGHDTVSWYQQALGQGPQFIFQYYEEEERQRGNFPDRFSGHQFPNYSSELNVNALLLGDSALYLCASSQTTGTGLADTQYFGPGTRLTVL.

The V gene is TRBV15, the J gene TRBJ2-4; 9 bases map to TRBD2. This CDR3 comprises 15 residues. Trimming at V came to 1 base and at J to 7 bases, leaving 5 bases not matched to a gene. Germline loops: CDR1 LNHNV, CDR2 YYDKDF (reference sequence). The CDR3 DNA reads TGTGCCACCAGCAGAGTTAGCGGGGGTGCGAACATTCAGTACTTC. Translated: CATSRVSGGANIQYF.

In this sample, this clone turned up a few times. V and J are TRBV12-1 and TRBJ1-2; the D segment call TRBD1 is taken from the table without a DNA check. TRBV12-1 is tagged as a pseudogene. This CDR3 has 17 amino acids. The CDR3, as DNA: TGTGCCAGCAGCCCCACGAACTGTACAGGGGGCGAGGATGGCTACACCTTC. Its protein is CASSPTNCTGGEDGYTF.

The V call is TRBV19, the J call TRBJ1-6; no clear D gene. Germline V gives CDR1 LNHDA, CDR2 SQIVND (reference sequence). This CDR3 has 14 residues. With 1 base removed from V and 11 bases from J, the gap between germline ends came to 12 bases. CDR3 loop: CASSIVVPKPPLHF. The CDR3 nucleotides read TGTGCCAGTAGTATAGTAGTCCCGAAACCACCCCTCCACTTT.

The gene calls are TRBV10-3 and TRBJ2-5, with D perhaps matching TRBD2 (6 bases). The V gene's germline CDR1 is ENHRY and CDR2 SYGVKD. The ends were cut back, 2 bases at V and 2 bases at J, with 9 bases in the middle. The CDR3 sequence is 14 residues long. The DNA for the CDR3 is TGTGCCATCAGTGAGGGGACTCGGCAAGAGACCCAGTACTTC. Amino acid sequence: CAISEGTRQETQYF.

The chain couples TRBV7-6 to TRBJ1-5; D possibly corresponds to TRBD1 (5 bases). Germline assignment: CDR1 SGHVS and CDR2 FNYEAQ. The V gene lost 1 base and the J gene lost 0 bases, with 7 bases spanning the gap. The CDR3 extends over 15 amino acids. The chain's CDR3 is CASSLGGYSNQPQHF. The DNA for the CDR3 is TGTGCCAGCAGCTTAGGGGGGTATAGCAATCAGCCCCAGCATTTT.

V gene TRBV20-1 combines with J gene TRBJ2-1; possible D gene TRBD2, 7 bases. CDR1 is DFQATT and CDR2 is SNEGSKA in the germline V gene (reference sequence). Trimming pared 7 bases from V and 10 bases from J, leaving 11 bases between. The CDR3 has 10 residues. The CDR3 protein is CSVRGGEQFF. The CDR3 nucleotides read TGCAGTGTCAGGGGAGGGGAGCAGTTCTTC.

This rearrangement joins TRBV7-8 to TRBJ2-5; D not resolved. The V and J ends lost 5 bases and 5 bases respectively, with 21 bases between them. From germline, CDR1 is SGHVS and CDR2 FQNEAQ. The CDR3 is made up of 16 amino acids. Written as DNA, the CDR3 is TGTGCCAGCAGCCCCTACAGTCCCCTGGGGATCGAGACCCAGTACTTC. It specifies CASSPYSPLGIETQYF.

The sample holds a few counts of this clone. The rearrangement joins TRBV7-6 to TRBJ1-1, with 7 bases identical to TRBD1. The CDR3 is made up of 16 amino acids. Germline V gene lookup returns CDR1 SGHVS and CDR2 FNYEAQ. V shed 4 bases and J 4 bases; nucleotides not matched to a gene: 12. The DNA for the CDR3 is TGTGCCAGCAGCTCCTCCACGGGCAGGGGGTTCACTGAAGCTTTCTTT. Its protein is CASSSSTGRGFTEAFF.

The V and J genes are TRBV11-2 and TRBJ1-1, with no clear D. This CDR3 region has 14 residues. Between the trimmed V and J ends, which lost 5 bases and 0 bases, there was a span of 10 bases. The germline gives CDR1 SGHAT, CDR2 FQNNGV. The CDR3 DNA reads TGTGCCAGCAGCAATCTGGGGATGAACACTGAAGCTTTCTTT. Its translation is CASSNLGMNTEAFF.

V usage is TRBV7-9 and J usage is TRBJ2-5; 8 bases agree with TRBD2. CDR1 and CDR2 from the germline V gene are SEHNR and FQNEAQ (reference sequence). The CDR3 is 15 residues long. Losses at the gene ends were 5 bases for V and 5 bases for J; bases not matched to a gene: 10. The CDR3 loop is CASSQWTSFSETQYF. CDR3 DNA: TGTGCCAGCAGCCAATGGACTAGCTTCTCGGAGACCCAGTACTTC.

This clone turned up a few times. The V and J genes are TRBV7-3 and TRBJ2-2; no clear D gene. The V gene's germline CDR1 is SGHTA and CDR2 FQGTGA. V was clipped by 0 bases and J by 7 bases, with 12 bases between them. The length of the CDR3 is 15 residues. This CDR3 reads CASSLTHQVGGELFF. The CDR3 DNA is TGTGCCAGCAGCTTAACACACCAAGTGGGCGGGGAGCTGTTTTTT.

This clone occurred once. The rearrangement joins TRBV7-9 to TRBJ2-2; either TRBD1 or TRBD2 may supply D (5 bases each). V dropped 3 bases and J dropped 3 bases, with 5 bases sitting between them. CDR3 length: 13 amino acids. Germline CDR1 reads SEHNR; CDR2 reads FQNEAQ (reference sequence). DNA of the CDR3: TGTGCCAGCAGCTTGGGGGACACCGGGGAGCTGTTTTTT. Translated, it gives CASSLGDTGELFF. The whole variable domain, remainder taken from reference TRBV7-9 and TRBJ2-2, is DTGVSQNPRHKITKRGQNVTFRCDPISEHNRLYWYRQTLGQGPEFLTYFQNEAQLEKSRLLSDRFSAERPKGSFSTLEIQRTEQGDSAMYLCASSLGDTGELFFGEGSRLTVL.

The chain combines TRBV27 with TRBJ2-7; D is unclear. The CDR3 is 13 residues long. CDR1 is MNHEY and CDR2 is SMNVEV in the germline V gene (reference sequence). V was cut by 3 bases and J by 5 bases, with 11 bases left in between. In DNA form, the CDR3 reads TGTGCCAGCAGTTTTTTGGGAACTAACGAGCAGTACTTC. Translation gives CASSFLGTNEQYF.

This sequence joins TRBV6-5 and TRBJ2-7; D remains unclear. Germline V gene data show CDR1 as MNHEY and CDR2 as SVGAGI. The CDR3 consists of 14 residues. With 6 bases removed from V and 5 bases from J, the gap between germline ends came to 17 bases. The CDR3 region has the DNA TGTGCCAGCAGCCTGACACCACTATCAGACGAGCAGTACTTC. Encoded protein: CASSLTPLSDEQYF.